This T cell receptor beta chain was observed in a study of tumor and adjacent non-tumor tissue in lung cancer. Study as a whole: The cohort had approximately 13 adenocarcinoma, 2 squamous cell and 1 small cell patients. Study observations and caveats: Significantly higher TCR diversity was found in tumor than normal lung. In normal lung, the top 100 clones were significantly more dominant than in tumor. Tumor TCR diversity, when higher, was linked to shorter survival.

TCRbeta libraries were built with three rounds of nested PCR, modified from ARM-PCR. TCRdb reprocessed the multiplex PCR reads via MiXCR and lists one record per CDR3 protein. This repertoire shows 90,000 to 110,000 distinct CDR3 sequences, about 64% found once; its top ten account for over 15%. Trimming took 4 bases from V and 8 from J, leaving 16 bases between them. The CDR3 sequence is 14 residues long. CDR1 and CDR2 from the germline V gene are SGHRS and YFSETQ. This clonotype has at least ten counts. What it recognizes is unknown. This sample's RNA came from whole unsorted tissue. More than 3 cm separated this lung sample from the edge of the tumor.

The chain uses TRBV5-1 and TRBJ2-1; tentative D call: TRBD2 (6 bases). Sequencing was performed on distant non-tumor lung tissue. The clonotype originates from a man between 60 and 75 years old with non-small cell lung cancer. CDR3 coding DNA: TGCGCCAGCAGCCCGGGACTCCTACGGTATGAGCAGTTCTTC. Translated: CASSPGLLRYEQFF.